The rows below give T cell receptor beta chains drawn from one sample of a study of blood T cell repertoires in COVID-19. Sequencing used immunoSEQ multiplex PCR; TCRdb keeps in-frame clones, though not all of them. The sample holds around 63,000 clones, approximately 81% seen once. Sequencing was carried out using peripheral blood. The receptors here all came from a woman aged 80 or older with active or convalescent COVID-19. CDR3s include the opening cysteine and the closing phenylalanine or tryptophan. The order of the fields is J gene, clone size, D gene, V gene, CDR3 DNA, CDR3 protein. A D gene is named only where the DNA matches it firmly. Clone size is shown for a subset of rows, as once, few, many or a class of expanded clone.

TRBJ1-2,-,TRBD1,TRBV6-5,TGTGCCAGCAGTTACGAGGGGGCGCGTCTAGGCTACACCTTC,CASSYEGARLGYTF
TRBJ1-5,-,-,TRBV2,TGTGCCAGCAGAACCGGGACACCTAGCAATCAGCCCCAGCATTTT,CASRTGTPSNQPQHF
TRBJ2-1,-,TRBD2,TRBV14,TGTGCCAGCAGCCAAGAGGGGACTAGCCACTACAATGAGCAGTTCTTC,CASSQEGTSHYNEQFF
TRBJ1-1,once,TRBD1,TRBV24-1,TGTGCCACCAGTGATTTTGACAGGGGAGCGGAAGCTTTCTTT,CATSDFDRGAEAFF
TRBJ2-7,-,TRBD1,TRBV2,TGTGCCAGCAGTCCAAGGACAGGGGGTGGCGAGCAGTACTTC,CASSPRTGGGEQYF
TRBJ2-3,few,TRBD2,TRBV7-9,TGTGCCAGCAGTGGGATGGGAGGGGTCGATACGCAGTATTTT,CASSGMGGVDTQYF
TRBJ1-1,-,-,TRBV4-2,TGTGCCAGCAGCCAGCGCGCGCGTACTGAAGCTTTCTTT,CASSQRARTEAFF
TRBJ1-5,-,TRBD1,TRBV10-2,TGCGCCAGCAGTGAGCCCGGACAGGGACGGCAGCCCCAGCATTTT,CASSEPGQGRQPQHF
TRBJ2-7,-,TRBD1,TRBV9,TGTGCCAGCAGCGGGGGGGACAGGGGCTACGAGCAGTACTTC,CASSGGDRGYEQYF
TRBJ1-4,-,TRBD1,TRBV5-1,TGCGCCAGCAGTACCCGGGAACAGGGGGGCGAAAAACTGTTTTTT,CASSTREQGGEKLFF
TRBJ1-1,-,-,TRBV6-2/TRBV6-3,TGTGCCAGCAGTCGGACAGATTACTACACTGAAGCTTTCTTT,CASSRTDYYTEAFF
TRBJ2-7,-,-,TRBV7-2,TGTGCCAGCAGCTTAGCGGGGGCACCCTACGAGCAGTACTTC,CASSLAGAPYEQYF
TRBJ2-7,-,-,TRBV6-2/TRBV6-3,TGTGCCAGCAGTTACTCTAGGCGAGGATCCTTCTCCTACGAGCAGTACTTC,CASSYSRRGSFSYEQYF
TRBJ2-6,few,TRBD1,TRBV29-1,TGCAGCGTTGAACGGGGACAGGGGGATGGGGCCAACGTCCTGACTTTC,CSVERGQGDGANVLTF
TRBJ2-3,-,TRBD2,TRBV7-3,TGTGCCAGCAGCTTAAGGGTGCCCGGTAGTGCTAGCGGGAGCACAGATACGCAGTATTTT,CASSLRVPGSASGSTDTQYF
TRBJ2-3,-,-,TRBV21-1,TGTGCCAGCACCCGACAGGGGGCGGTAGCAGATACGCAGTATTTT,CASTRQGAVADTQYF
TRBJ1-1,few,-,TRBV28,TGTGCCAGCAGTTTCCCGGGATTCCGGTTGAACACTGAAGCTTTCTTT,CASSFPGFRLNTEAFF
TRBJ1-2,few,-,TRBV27,TGTGCCAGCAGTTTAACGGGGTTGAGTGGCTACACCTTC,CASSLTGLSGYTF
TRBJ2-1,-,-,TRBV11-3,TGTGCCAGCAGCTTACATTACCCGGGAGATGGCTCCTACAATGAGCAGTTCTTC,CASSLHYPGDGSYNEQFF
TRBJ1-2,once,-,TRBV19,TGTGCCAGTAGTATGTTCAGGGTTGATGGCTACACCTTC,CASSMFRVDGYTF
TRBJ2-3,-,TRBD1,TRBV29-1,TGCAGCGCAGAAAAGACAGGGGGCATCACAGATACGCAGTATTTT,CSAEKTGGITDTQYF
TRBJ1-2,once,TRBD1,TRBV5-1,TGCGCCAGCAGCTGGGACAGGTCGGACGGTGGCTACACCTTC,CASSWDRSDGGYTF
TRBJ1-1,-,-,TRBV6-1,TGTGCCAGCAGTGAAGCTCCCTGGACTTGGAACACTGAAGCTTTCTTT,CASSEAPWTWNTEAFF
TRBJ2-6,-,-,TRBV3-1/TRBV3-2,TGTGCCAGCAGCCAAGGCCGGACTGCAGGGGCCAACGTCCTGACTTTC,CASSQGRTAGANVLTF
TRBJ1-6,once,-,TRBV11-2,TGTGCCAGCAGACAGGCAAACCGATATTCACCCCTCCACTTT,CASRQANRYSPLHF
TRBJ2-3,few,-,TRBV15,TGTGCCACCAGCAGAGATCAGGAAGGGGTCAGACTAGTAGTTTCAGATACGCAGTATTTT,CATSRDQEGVRLVVSDTQYF
TRBJ2-1,-,TRBD1,TRBV19,TGTGCCAGTAGTATAGGGGGACAGACCTACAATGAGCAGTTCTTC,CASSIGGQTYNEQFF
TRBJ2-7,-,TRBD1,TRBV5-8,TGTGCCAGCAGCTTACCGGGACAGGGATCCTACGAGCAGTACTTC,CASSLPGQGSYEQYF
TRBJ1-3,-,-,TRBV6-1,TGTGCCAGCAGTGAACATGGAAACACCATATATTTT,CASSEHGNTIYF
TRBJ2-4,-,-,TRBV7-9,TGTGCCAGCAGCTTAGAGTCCGGAAACATTCAGTACTTC,CASSLESGNIQYF
TRBJ2-2,few,TRBD2,TRBV6-4,TGTGCCAGCAGCGTCCTAGCGGGGGGTTCGAACACCGGGGAGCTGTTTTTT,CASSVLAGGSNTGELFF
TRBJ1-1,-,TRBD1,TRBV24-1,TGTGCCACCAGTGACACAGGGGGAAACACTGAAGCTTTCTTT,CATSDTGGNTEAFF
TRBJ2-1,-,TRBD2,TRBV7-6,TGTGCCAGCAGCTCCCTGGGACTAAGTTACAATGAGCAGTTCTTC,CASSSLGLSYNEQFF
TRBJ1-4,-,TRBD1,TRBV6-5,TGTGCCAGCAGTTACTTCCAGGGGGCGGCTAATGAAAAACTGTTTTTT,CASSYFQGAANEKLFF
TRBJ2-3,-,TRBD2,TRBV19,TGTGCCAGTAGCCAGACCGGGACTAGCGGGGGTGCAGATACGCAGTATTTT,CASSQTGTSGGADTQYF
TRBJ1-5,-,-,TRBV7-2,TGTGCCAGCAGCTCCGCGGGAAATAGCAATCAGCCCCAGCATTTT,CASSSAGNSNQPQHF
TRBJ2-7,-,-,TRBV19,TGTGCCAGTAGTATAGGCCAGGGTGTCTACGAGCAGTACTTC,CASSIGQGVYEQYF
TRBJ2-7,once,-,TRBV28,TGTGCCAGCAAGGAGGCACCTTCCTACGAGCAGTACTTC,CASKEAPSYEQYF
TRBJ2-2,-,-,TRBV7-2,TGTGCCAGCAGCTTAGCGGGCGCCAGGGGTGCCGGGGAGCTGTTTTTT,CASSLAGARGAGELFF
TRBJ1-4,-,-,TRBV3-1/TRBV3-2,TGTGCCAGCAGCAACCGGGACTACTTTAATGAAAAACTGTTTTTT,CASSNRDYFNEKLFF
TRBJ1-1,-,-,TRBV6-5,TGTGCCAGCAGTAGACAGAACACTGAAGCTTTCTTT,CASSRQNTEAFF
TRBJ2-7,-,TRBD2,TRBV28,TGTGCCAGCACGACTAGCGGGGGGGGCGAGCAGTACTTC,CASTTSGGGEQYF
TRBJ2-7,-,-,TRBV19,TGTGCCAGTAGTATCGGCGGATACTCCTACGAGCAGTACTTC,CASSIGGYSYEQYF
TRBJ2-3,-,TRBD1,TRBV3-1/TRBV3-2,TGTGCCAGCAGCCAAGATCTCAGTACAGGGGGCGCAGATACGCAGTATTTT,CASSQDLSTGGADTQYF
TRBJ1-6,-,-,TRBV30,TGTGCCTACAGGGACTCACCCCTCCACTTT,CAYRDSPLHF
TRBJ1-5,-,TRBD1,TRBV7-8,TGTGCCAGCAGCTTAGGCGGGACAGGGATAAATCAGCCCCAGCATTTT,CASSLGGTGINQPQHF
TRBJ1-5,few,-,TRBV6-1,TGTGCCAGCAGTGAGACGGGGACAAACAATCAGCCCCAGCATTTT,CASSETGTNNQPQHF
TRBJ1-2,-,-,TRBV7-2,TGTGCCAGCACGGGAATGGCTACTAACTATGGCTACACCTTC,CASTGMATNYGYTF
TRBJ2-6,-,TRBD1,TRBV28,TGTGCCAGCAGTACCGAAGGGGACAGGAAGATCGTCCTGACTTTC,CASSTEGDRKIVLTF
TRBJ2-7,-,-,TRBV29-1,TGCAGCGTCGGGACTTCCCACTACGAGCAGTACTTC,CSVGTSHYEQYF
TRBJ1-2,-,TRBD1,TRBV27,TGTGCCAGCAGGAAAACAGGGGGCTATGGCTACACCTTC,CASRKTGGYGYTF